The 6 T cell receptor beta chains below come from one sample, sequenced in a study of cytomegalovirus exposure and HLA in healthy donors. Amplification used 60 Vbeta primers and 13 Jbeta primers. Some clones are missing from TCRdb's copy, which holds only in-frame ones; the method was immunoSEQ multiplex PCR. The sample data list 110,000 to 150,000 clones. The sample taken for sequencing was PBMCs. Receptor source: a male donor in good health and CMV-seronegative.

This chain links TRBV6-5 with TRBJ2-1; 7 bases are shared with TRBD1. From germline, CDR1 is MNHEY and CDR2 SVGAGI. The CDR3 length is 15 residues. After removal of 8 bases from V and 3 bases from J, the junction contained 10 bases not matched to a gene. CDR3 nucleotide sequence: TGTGCCAGCTACCCACTACAGGGGAACTACAATGAGCAGTTCTTC. Translated, it gives CASYPLQGNYNEQFF.

The J gene is TRBJ2-2, the V gene TRBV5-4, with 8 nucleotides matching TRBD1. Germline CDR1 and CDR2: SGHNT and YYREEE (reference sequence). CDR3 size: 14 residues. Losses at the gene ends were 4 bases for V and 5 bases for J; bases not matched to a gene: 4. The DNA of the CDR3 is TGTGCCAGCAGCCAACAGGGGGAGACCGGGGAGCTGTTTTTT. It is translated as CASSQQGETGELFF.

CDR3 region: CASSRAQLQELFF. For the CDR3, the DNA is TGTGCCAGCTCACGGGCACAGCTACAAGAACTGTTTTTT. The V gene is TRBV18, the J gene TRBJ1-4; the D is unclear. The CDR3 sequence is 13 residues long. V lost 4 bases and J lost 12, with 15 bases in between. The germline V gene has CDR1 KGHSH and CDR2 LQKENI.

This sequence joins TRBV9 and TRBJ2-2; TRBD2 is a possible D gene (5 bases). Germline CDR1 reads SGDLS; CDR2 reads YYNGEE. The CDR3 consists of 14 residues. Trimming removed 4 bases at V and 0 bases at J, with 7 bases between. The CDR3 spells CASSRGPNTGELFF. DNA for the CDR3: TGTGCCAGCAGCCGCGGGCCGAACACCGGGGAGCTGTTTTTT.

This sequence joins TRBV27 and TRBJ1-5; 9 bases match TRBD1. V lost 8 bases and J lost 7; bases outside the gene matches: 12. CDR3 length: 15 amino acids. Germline-derived CDR1 and CDR2 are MNHEY and SMNVEV (reference sequence). The CDR3 sequence is CASCPGTGFGQPQHF. The CDR3 DNA reads as TGTGCCAGCTGTCCCGGGACAGGGTTCGGACAGCCCCAGCATTTT.

The genes are TRBV28 and TRBJ1-6; D is uncertain. CDR3 size: 12 residues. Germline V lookup: CDR1 MDHEN, CDR2 SYDVKM. The V end was cut by 8 bases, the J end by 5 bases, with 7 bases between. DNA of the CDR3: TGTGCCAGCCGGGAAGATAATTCACCCCTCCACTTT. Its translation is CASREDNSPLHF.